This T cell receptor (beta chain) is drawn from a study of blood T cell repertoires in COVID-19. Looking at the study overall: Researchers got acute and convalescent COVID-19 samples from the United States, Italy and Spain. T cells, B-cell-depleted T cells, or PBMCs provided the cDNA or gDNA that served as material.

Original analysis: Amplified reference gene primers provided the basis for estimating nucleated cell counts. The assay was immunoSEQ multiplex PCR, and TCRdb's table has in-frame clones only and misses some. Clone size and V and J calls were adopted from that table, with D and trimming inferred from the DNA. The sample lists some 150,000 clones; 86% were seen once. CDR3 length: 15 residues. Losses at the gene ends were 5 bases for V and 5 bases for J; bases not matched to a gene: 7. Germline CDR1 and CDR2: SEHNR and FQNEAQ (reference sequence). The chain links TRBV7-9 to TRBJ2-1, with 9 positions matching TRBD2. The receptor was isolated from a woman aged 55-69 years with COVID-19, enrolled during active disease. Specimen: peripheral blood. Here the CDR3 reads CASSIRRGGHNEQFF. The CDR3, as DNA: TGTGCCAGCAGCATTCGGCGGGGGGGACACAATGAGCAGTTCTTC.